The 4 T cell receptor beta chains given below trace back to one sample, sequenced in a study of T cell responses to AZD1222 COVID-19 vaccine. Using immunoSEQ multiplex PCR, the repertoire was profiled, and TCRdb retains in-frame clones only, with some absent. The table lists more than 85,000 clones, 92% of them singletons. The starting material was peripheral blood, obtained on day 0 of AZD1222 vaccination. The receptors come from an adult in good health.

The chain recombines TRBV6-5 with TRBJ2-2; D is ambiguous. The CDR3 sequence is 12 residues long. Trimming cost V 6 bases and J 5 bases, with 7 bases left between them. Germline CDR1 and CDR2: MNHEY and SVGAGI. CDR3 loop: CASRGRTGELFF. The CDR3 DNA reads TGTGCCAGCAGGGGCCGGACCGGGGAGCTGTTTTTT.

V usage is TRBV2 and J usage is TRBJ1-4, with unresolved D. V was pared by 1 base and J by 0 bases, with 9 bases between. Germline CDR1 is SNHLY and CDR2 is FYNNEI. CDR3 length: 16 residues. The CDR3 coding sequence is TGTGCCAGCAGTGAAGGGACCCCTGCAACTAATGAAAAACTGTTTTTT. Its protein is CASSEGTPATNEKLFF.

V and J are TRBV6-5 and TRBJ1-5; 10 bases agree with TRBD1. J was trimmed by 6 bases and V by 7 bases; bases with no gene match: 6. Germline V gives CDR1 MNHEY, CDR2 SVGAGI. The CDR3 covers 14 residues. The DNA for the CDR3 is TGTGCCAGCAAGACAGGGGGCGGTGGTCAGCCCCAGCATTTT. Its translation is CASKTGGGGQPQHF.

V is TRBV10-1 and J is TRBJ1-2, with a weak D call TRBD1 (6 bases). The CDR3 is 13 residues long. Germline V gene lookup returns CDR1 WNHNN and CDR2 SYGVQD (reference sequence). Trimming pared 3 bases from V and 8 bases from J, leaving 13 bases between. The CDR3 coding sequence is TGCGCCAGCAGTGATTCCCAGGGGAAAGGCTACACCTTC. This sequence encodes CASSDSQGKGYTF.